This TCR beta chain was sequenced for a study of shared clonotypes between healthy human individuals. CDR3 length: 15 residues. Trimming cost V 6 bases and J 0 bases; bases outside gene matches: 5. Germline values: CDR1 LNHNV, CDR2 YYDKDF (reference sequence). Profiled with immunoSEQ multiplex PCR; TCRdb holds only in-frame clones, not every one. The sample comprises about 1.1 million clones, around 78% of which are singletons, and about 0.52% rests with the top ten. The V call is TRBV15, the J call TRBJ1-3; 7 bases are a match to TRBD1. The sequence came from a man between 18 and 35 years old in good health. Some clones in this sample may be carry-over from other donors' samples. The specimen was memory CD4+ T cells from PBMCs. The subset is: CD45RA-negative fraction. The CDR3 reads CATSVTGASGNTIYF. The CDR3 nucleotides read TGTGCCACCAGTGTCACAGGGGCCTCTGGAAACACCATATATTTT.